The clone carrying this T cell receptor (beta chain) is a singleton in its sample. What it binds is unknown. This specimen belongs to a study of T-cell memory formation after mild COVID-19. V was cut by 3 bases and J by 0 bases, with 10 bases left in between. The CDR3 runs 15 residues. Germline loops: CDR1 MNHEY, CDR2 SMNVEV (reference sequence). Notes on the study in general: Researchers found some responding clones in pre-infection memory, a sign that cross-reactive memory joined. Nothing confirmed that second-wave clones peaking on day 37 were specific for SARS-CoV-2.

Researchers used 5'RACE with constant-segment primers to make TCR alpha and TCR beta cDNA libraries that carry sample barcodes and UMIs. Each CDR3 protein gets one entry after TCRdb re-called the 5' RACE reads with MiXCR. Here the sample spans roughly 560,000 distinct CDR3 sequences, roughly 20% being singletons. V is TRBV27 and J is TRBJ2-3; D gene ambiguous. The sequenced sample was PBMCs or a T cell subset sorted from them (not recorded which). This TCR came from an adult woman who had mild COVID-19 (a few samples of this study predate the infection). Cell type and time point are not known. Written as DNA, the CDR3 is TGTGCCAGCAGTTTGGCGTGGGCTAGCACAGATACGCAGTATTTT. This gives the protein CASSLAWASTDTQYF.